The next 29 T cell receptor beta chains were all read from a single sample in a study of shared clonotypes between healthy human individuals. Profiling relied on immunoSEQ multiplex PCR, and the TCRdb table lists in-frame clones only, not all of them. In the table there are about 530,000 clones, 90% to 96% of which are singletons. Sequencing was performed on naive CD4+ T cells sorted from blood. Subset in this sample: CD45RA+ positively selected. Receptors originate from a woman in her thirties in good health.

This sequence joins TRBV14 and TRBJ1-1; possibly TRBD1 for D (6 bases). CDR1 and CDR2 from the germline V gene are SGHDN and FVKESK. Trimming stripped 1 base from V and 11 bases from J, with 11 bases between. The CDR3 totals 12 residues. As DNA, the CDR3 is TGTGCCAGCAGCCAAGCTGGGGGGCGGGCTTTCTTT. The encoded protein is CASSQAGGRAFF.

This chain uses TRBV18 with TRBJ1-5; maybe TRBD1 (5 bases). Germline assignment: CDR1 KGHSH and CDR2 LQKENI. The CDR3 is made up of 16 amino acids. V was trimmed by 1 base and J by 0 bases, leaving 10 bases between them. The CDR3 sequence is CASSPQGITSNQPQHF. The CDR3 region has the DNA TGTGCCAGCTCACCACAGGGGATTACTAGCAATCAGCCCCAGCATTTT.

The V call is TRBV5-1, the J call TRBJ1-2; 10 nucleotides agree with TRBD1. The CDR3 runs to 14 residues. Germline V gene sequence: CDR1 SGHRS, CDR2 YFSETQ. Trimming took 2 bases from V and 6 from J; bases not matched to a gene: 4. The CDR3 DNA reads TGCGCCAGCAGCTTTCCGGGACAGGGGAATGGCTACACCTTC. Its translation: CASSFPGQGNGYTF.

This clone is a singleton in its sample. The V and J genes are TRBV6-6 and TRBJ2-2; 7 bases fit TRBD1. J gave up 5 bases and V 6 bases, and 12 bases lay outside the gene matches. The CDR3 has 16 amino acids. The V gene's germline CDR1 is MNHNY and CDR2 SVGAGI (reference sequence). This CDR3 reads CASRPTGDGRTGELFF. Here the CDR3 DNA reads TGTGCCAGCAGGCCCACAGGGGATGGAAGAACCGGGGAGCTGTTTTTT.

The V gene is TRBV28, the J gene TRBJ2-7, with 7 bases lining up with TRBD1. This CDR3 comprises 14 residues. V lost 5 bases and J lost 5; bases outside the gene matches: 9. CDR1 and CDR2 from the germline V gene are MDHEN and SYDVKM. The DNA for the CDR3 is TGTGCCAGCAGTCTGTGGCCAGGGGGAAACGAGCAGTACTTC. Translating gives CASSLWPGGNEQYF.

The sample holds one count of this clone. The DNA of the CDR3 is TGTGCCAGCAGCCACACAGATACGCAGTATTTT. Amino acids: CASSHTDTQYF. The chain is built from TRBV11-2 and TRBJ2-3; no definite D call. Trimming removed 5 bases from V and 2 bases from J, with 2 bases in between. This CDR3 contains 11 residues. Per germline, CDR1 SGHAT and CDR2 FQNNGV.

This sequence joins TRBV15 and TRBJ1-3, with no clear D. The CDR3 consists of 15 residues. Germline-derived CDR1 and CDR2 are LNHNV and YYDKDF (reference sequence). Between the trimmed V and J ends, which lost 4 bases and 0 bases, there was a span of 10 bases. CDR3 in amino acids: CATSNGVYSGNTIYF. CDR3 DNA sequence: TGTGCCACCAGCAATGGGGTATACTCTGGAAACACCATATATTTT. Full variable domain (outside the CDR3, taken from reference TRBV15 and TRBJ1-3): DAMVIQNPRYQVTQFGKPVTLSCSQTLNHNVMYWYQQKSSQAPKLLFHYYDKDFNNEADTPDNFQSRRPNTSFCFLDIRSPGLGDTAMYLCATSNGVYSGNTIYFGEGSWLTVV.

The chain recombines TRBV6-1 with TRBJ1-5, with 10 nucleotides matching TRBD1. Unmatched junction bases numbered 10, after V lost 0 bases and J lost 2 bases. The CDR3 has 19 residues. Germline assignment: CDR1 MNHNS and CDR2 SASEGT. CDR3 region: CASSEAVGDRGYGNQPQHF. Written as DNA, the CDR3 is TGTGCCAGCAGTGAAGCGGTCGGGGACAGGGGATATGGCAATCAGCCCCAGCATTTT.

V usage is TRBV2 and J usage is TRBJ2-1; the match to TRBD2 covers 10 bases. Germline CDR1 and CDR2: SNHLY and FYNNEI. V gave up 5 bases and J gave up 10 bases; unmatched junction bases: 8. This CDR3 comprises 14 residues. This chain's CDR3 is CASSPPTSGVEQFF. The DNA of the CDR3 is TGTGCCAGCAGTCCTCCTACTAGCGGGGTCGAGCAGTTCTTC.

CDR3 sequence (DNA): TGTGCCAGCAGTTACGCAGGGGGCAATCAGCCCCAGCATTTT. Translation gives CASSYAGGNQPQHF. The genes are TRBV6-5 and TRBJ1-5; possibly TRBD1 for D (6 bases). Germline V CDR1 and CDR2: MNHEY, SVGAGI. The CDR3 contains 14 residues. The V end lost 2 bases, the J end lost 2 bases, and 7 bases lay between the germline ends.

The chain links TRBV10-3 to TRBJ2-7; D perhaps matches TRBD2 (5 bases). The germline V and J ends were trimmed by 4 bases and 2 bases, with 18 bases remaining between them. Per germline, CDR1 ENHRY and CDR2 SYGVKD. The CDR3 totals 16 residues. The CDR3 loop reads CAISVFGNQRTYEQYF. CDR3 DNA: TGTGCCATCAGTGTCTTCGGGAACCAACGCACCTACGAGCAGTACTTC.

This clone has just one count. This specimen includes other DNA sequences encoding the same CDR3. The CDR3 DNA reads TGCGCCAGCAGCTTGGGGGGGAGTCAGCCCCAGCATTTT. Its translation: CASSLGGSQPQHF. This chain links TRBV5-1 with TRBJ1-5; TRBD1 is a possible D gene (5 bases). Germline-derived CDR1 and CDR2 are SGHRS and YFSETQ. V lost 0 bases and J 6 bases, leaving 7 bases between the germline ends. The CDR3 length is 13 residues. Based on the CDR3 plus reference TRBV5-1 and TRBJ1-5, the full variable domain is KAGVTQTPRYLIKTRGQQVTLSCSPISGHRSVSWYQQTPGQGLQFLFEYFSETQRNKGNFPGRFSGRQFSNSRSEMNVSTLELGDSALYLCASSLGGSQPQHFGDGTRLSIL.

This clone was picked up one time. In DNA form, the CDR3 reads TGTGCCAGCAGCTTAGTTGGTGGGGGATACAATGAGCAGTTCTTC. Its translation is CASSLVGGGYNEQFF. The J gene is TRBJ2-1, the V gene TRBV7-6; D may be TRBD1 or TRBD2 (5 bases each). The germline gives CDR1 SGHVS, CDR2 FNYEAQ. Trimming shortened V by 1 base and J by 4 bases, and 11 bases separated the two germline ends. The CDR3 sequence is 15 residues long.

Written as DNA, the CDR3 is TGCGCCAGCAGTGACCACTGGGGCACTGAAGCTTTCTTT. Residues: CASSDHWGTEAFF. The V gene is TRBV10-1, the J gene TRBJ1-1; D is undetermined. Germline CDR1 and CDR2: WNHNN and SYGVQD (reference sequence). CDR3 length: 13 residues. The V gene lost 3 bases and the J gene lost 4 bases, with 9 bases spanning the gap.

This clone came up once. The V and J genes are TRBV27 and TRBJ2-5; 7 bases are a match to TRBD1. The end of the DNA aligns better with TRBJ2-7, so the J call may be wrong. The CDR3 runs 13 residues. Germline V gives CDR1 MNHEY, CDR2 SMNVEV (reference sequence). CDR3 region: CASRRDRTHEQYF. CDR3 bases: TGTGCCAGCAGGAGGGACAGAACGCACGAGCAGTACTTC.

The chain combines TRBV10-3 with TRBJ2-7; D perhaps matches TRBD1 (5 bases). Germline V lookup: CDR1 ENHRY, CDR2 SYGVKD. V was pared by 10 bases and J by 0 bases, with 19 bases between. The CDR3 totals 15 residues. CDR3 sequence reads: CANQESTGPSYEQYF. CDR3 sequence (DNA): TGTGCCAATCAGGAGTCAACAGGACCCTCCTACGAGCAGTACTTC.

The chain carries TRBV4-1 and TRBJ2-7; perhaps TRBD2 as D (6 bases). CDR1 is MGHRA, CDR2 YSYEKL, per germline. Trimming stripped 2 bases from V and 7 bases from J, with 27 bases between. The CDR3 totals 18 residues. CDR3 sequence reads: CASSQQIAVRTMAGEQYF. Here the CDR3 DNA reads TGCGCCAGCAGCCAACAGATAGCGGTCAGAACAATGGCGGGTGAGCAGTACTTC.

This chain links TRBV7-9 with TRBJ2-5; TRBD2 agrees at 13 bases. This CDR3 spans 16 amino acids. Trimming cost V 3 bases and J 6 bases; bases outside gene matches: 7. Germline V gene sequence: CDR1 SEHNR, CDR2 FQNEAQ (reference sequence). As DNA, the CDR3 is TGTGCCAGCAGCTTGGGGGGACTAGCGGGACAAAAGACCCAGTACTTC. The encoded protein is CASSLGGLAGQKTQYF.

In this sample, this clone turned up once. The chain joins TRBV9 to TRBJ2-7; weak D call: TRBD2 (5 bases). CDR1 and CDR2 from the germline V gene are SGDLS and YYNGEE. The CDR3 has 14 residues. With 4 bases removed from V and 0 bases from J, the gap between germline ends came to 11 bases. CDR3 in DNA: TGTGCCAGCAGCCCGAGTCTAGCCTCCTACGAGCAGTACTTC. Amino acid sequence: CASSPSLASYEQYF.

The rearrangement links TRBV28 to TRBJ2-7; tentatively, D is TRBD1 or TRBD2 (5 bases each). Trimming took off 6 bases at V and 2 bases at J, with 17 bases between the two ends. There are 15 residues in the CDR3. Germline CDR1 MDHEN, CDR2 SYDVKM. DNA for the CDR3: TGTGCCAGCAGCCGCCCCGGGACGAGTACCTACGAGCAGTACTTC. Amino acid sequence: CASSRPGTSTYEQYF.

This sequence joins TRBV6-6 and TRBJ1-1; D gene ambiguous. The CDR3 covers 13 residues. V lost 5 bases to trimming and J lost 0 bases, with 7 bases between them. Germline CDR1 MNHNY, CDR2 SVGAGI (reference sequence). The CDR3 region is CASSTNLNTEAFF. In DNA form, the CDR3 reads TGTGCCAGCAGTACTAACCTGAACACTGAAGCTTTCTTT.

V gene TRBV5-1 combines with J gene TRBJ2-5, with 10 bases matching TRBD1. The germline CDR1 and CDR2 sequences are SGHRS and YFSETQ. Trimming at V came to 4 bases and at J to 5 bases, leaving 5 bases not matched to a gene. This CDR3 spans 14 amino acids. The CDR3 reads CASSNDRGQETQYF. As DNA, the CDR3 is TGCGCCAGCAGCAACGACAGGGGGCAGGAGACCCAGTACTTC.

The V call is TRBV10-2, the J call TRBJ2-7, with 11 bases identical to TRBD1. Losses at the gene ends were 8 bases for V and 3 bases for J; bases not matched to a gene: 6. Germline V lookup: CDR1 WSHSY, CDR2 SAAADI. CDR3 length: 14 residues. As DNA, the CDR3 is TGCGCCAGCGGCGGACAGGGGGCTATCTACGAGCAGTACTTC. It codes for CASGGQGAIYEQYF.

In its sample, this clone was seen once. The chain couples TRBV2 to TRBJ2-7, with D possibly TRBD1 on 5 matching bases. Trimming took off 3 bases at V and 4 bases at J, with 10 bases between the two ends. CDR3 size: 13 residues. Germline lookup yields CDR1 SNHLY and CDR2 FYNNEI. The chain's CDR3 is CASSDLGLYEQYF. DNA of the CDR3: TGTGCCAGCAGTGATCTGGGGCTTTACGAGCAGTACTTC.

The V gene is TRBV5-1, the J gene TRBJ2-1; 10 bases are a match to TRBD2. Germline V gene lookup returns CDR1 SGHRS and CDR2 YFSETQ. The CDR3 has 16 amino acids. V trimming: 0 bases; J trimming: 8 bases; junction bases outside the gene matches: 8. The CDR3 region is CASSLAPSGSVDEQFF. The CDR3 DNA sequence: TGCGCCAGCAGCTTGGCCCCTAGCGGGAGTGTAGATGAGCAGTTCTTC.

Here the CDR3 reads CASSVGGGPSYEQYF. CDR3 DNA: TGTGCCAGCAGTGTAGGAGGGGGCCCTTCCTACGAGCAGTACTTC. This chain uses TRBV6-1 with TRBJ2-7; possible D gene TRBD1, 7 bases. The V end lost 4 bases, the J end lost 1 base, and 14 bases lay between the germline ends. The germline gives CDR1 MNHNS, CDR2 SASEGT. The CDR3 sequence is 15 residues long.

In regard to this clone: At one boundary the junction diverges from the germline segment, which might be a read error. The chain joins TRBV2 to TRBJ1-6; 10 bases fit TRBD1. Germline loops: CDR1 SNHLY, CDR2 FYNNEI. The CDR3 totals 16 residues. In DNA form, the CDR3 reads TGTGCCAGCAGCGAGACAGGGGGCTCCCATAATTCACCCCTCCACTTT. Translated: CASSETGGSHNSPLHF.

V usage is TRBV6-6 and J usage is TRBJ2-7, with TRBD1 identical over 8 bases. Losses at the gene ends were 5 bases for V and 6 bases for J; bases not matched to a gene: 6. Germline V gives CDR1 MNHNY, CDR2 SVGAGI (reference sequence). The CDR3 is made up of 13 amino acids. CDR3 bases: TGTGCCAGCAGTCTCCCGGGACAGGCCGAGCAGTACTTC. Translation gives CASSLPGQAEQYF.

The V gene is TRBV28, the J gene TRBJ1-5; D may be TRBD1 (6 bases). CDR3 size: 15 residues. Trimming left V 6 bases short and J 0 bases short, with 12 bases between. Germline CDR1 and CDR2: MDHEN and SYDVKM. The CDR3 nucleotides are TGTGCCAGCAGGGGAGGGGGATATAGCAATCAGCCCCAGCATTTT. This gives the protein CASRGGGYSNQPQHF.